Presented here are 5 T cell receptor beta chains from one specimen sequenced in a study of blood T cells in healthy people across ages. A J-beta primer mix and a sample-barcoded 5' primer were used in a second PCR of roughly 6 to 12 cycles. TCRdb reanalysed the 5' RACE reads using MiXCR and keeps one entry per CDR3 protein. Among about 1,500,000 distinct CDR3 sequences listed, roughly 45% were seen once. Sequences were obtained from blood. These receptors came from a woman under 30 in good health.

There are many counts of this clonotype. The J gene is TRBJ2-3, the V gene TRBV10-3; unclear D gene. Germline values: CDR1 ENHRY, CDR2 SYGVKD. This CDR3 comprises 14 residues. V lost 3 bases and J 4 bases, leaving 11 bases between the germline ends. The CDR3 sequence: CAISDGLGPDTQYF. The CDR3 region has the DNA TGTGCCATCAGTGACGGATTAGGCCCAGATACGCAGTATTTT.

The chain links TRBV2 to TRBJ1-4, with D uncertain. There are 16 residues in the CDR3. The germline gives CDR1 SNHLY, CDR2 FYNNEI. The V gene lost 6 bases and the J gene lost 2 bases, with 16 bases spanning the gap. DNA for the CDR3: TGTGCCAGCAGGACGAGGGAGGGCCCGACTAATGAAAAACTGTTTTTT. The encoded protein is CASRTREGPTNEKLFF.

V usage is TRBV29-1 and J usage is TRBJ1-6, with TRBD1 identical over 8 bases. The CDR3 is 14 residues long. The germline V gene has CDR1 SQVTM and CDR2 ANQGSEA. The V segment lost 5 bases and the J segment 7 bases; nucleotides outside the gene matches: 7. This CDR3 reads CSVRDRSLNSPLHF. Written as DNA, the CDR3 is TGCAGCGTTCGGGACAGGAGTCTGAATTCACCCCTCCACTTT.

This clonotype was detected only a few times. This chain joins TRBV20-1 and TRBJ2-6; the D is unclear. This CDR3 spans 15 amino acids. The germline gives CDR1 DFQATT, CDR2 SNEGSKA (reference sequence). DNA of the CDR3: TGCAGCGTTCGGCGGCAGTTCTCTGGGGCCAACGTCCTGACTTTC. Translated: CSVRRQFSGANVLTF.

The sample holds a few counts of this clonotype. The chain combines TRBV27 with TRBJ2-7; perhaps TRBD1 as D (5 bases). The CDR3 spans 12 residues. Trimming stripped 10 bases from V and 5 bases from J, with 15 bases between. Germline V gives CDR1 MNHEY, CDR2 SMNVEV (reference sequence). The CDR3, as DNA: TGTGCCACTGGACAAGTGAGACACGAGCAGTACTTC. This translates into CATGQVRHEQYF.